This entry is about one T cell receptor beta chain. This entry is derived from a study of blood T cell repertoires in COVID-19. As for the study in general: Whether acute or convalescent, the COVID-19 samples came from the United States, Italy and Spain. Sources were T cells, B-cell-depleted T cells, or PBMCs; the material itself was cDNA or gDNA.

Germline loops: CDR1 SGHNT, CDR2 YYREEE (reference sequence). CDR3 size: 14 residues. After removal of 3 bases from V and 6 bases from J, the junction contained 1 base not matched to a gene. Study processing details: Reference gene primer amplification gave nucleated cell count estimates. Repertoires were generated with immunoSEQ multiplex PCR, while TCRdb's copy carries only in-frame clones and drops some. V, J and clone size are taken as reported in that table, and D and trimming were inferred from the DNA itself. Counted here are just under 90,000 clones, roughly 90% occurring once; the ten biggest clones make up about 2.9%.

This chain uses TRBV5-4 with TRBJ2-2, with 11 bases that match TRBD1. Sequencing input: peripheral blood. The TCR originated in a woman aged 80 or over with acute or convalescent COVID-19. The CDR3 bases are TGTGCCAGCAGCTGGGACAGGGGGGCCGGGGAGCTGTTTTTT. It is translated as CASSWDRGAGELFF. Full variable domain (outside the CDR3, taken from reference TRBV5-4 and TRBJ2-2): ETGVTQSPTHLIKTRGQQVTLRCSSQSGHNTVSWYQQALGQGPQFIFQYYREEENGRGNFPPRFSGLQFPNYSSELNVNALELDDSALYLCASSWDRGAGELFFGEGSRLTVL.